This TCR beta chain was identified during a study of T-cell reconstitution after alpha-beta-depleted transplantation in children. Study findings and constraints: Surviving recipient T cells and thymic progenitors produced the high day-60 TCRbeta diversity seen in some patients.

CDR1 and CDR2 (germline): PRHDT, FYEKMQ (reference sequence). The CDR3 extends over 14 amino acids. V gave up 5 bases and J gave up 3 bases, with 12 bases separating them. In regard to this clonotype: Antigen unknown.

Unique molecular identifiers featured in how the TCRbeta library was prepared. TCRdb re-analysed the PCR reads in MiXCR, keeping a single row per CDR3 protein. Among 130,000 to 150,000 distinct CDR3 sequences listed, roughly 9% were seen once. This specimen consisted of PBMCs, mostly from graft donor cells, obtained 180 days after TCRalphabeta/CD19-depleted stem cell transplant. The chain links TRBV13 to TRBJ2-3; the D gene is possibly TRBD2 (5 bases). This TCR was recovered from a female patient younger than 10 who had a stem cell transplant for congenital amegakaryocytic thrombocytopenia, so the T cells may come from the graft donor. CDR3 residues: CASSARTDTDTQYF. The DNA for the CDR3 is TGTGCCAGCAGCGCCCGGACTGATACAGATACGCAGTATTTT. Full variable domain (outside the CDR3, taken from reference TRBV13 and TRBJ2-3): AAGVIQSPRHLIKEKRETATLKCYPIPRHDTVYWYQQGPGQDPQFLISFYEKMQSDKGSIPDRFSAQQFSDYHSELNMSSLELGDSALYFCASSARTDTDTQYFGPGTRLTVL.